This is a list of T cell receptor beta chains from one sample in a study of T-cell memory formation after mild COVID-19. TCRdb re-analysed the 5' RACE reads in MiXCR, keeping a single row per CDR3 protein. The sample includes over 500,000 distinct CDR3 sequences, 17% of them seen just once. Source material: PBMCs or a T cell subset sorted from them (not recorded which). The receptors stem from an adult woman who had mild COVID-19 (a few samples of this study predate the infection). Cell type and time point are not known. Both conserved end residues are part of each CDR3. A D gene is named only where the DNA matches it firmly. Clone size is not always given. Where it is, it says once, few, many or a class for expanded clones.

v_gene: TRBV5-1; j_gene: TRBJ1-2; d_gene: .; abundance: .; CDR3nt: TGCGCCAGCAGCTTGGGCCCGGGACGCCGCCTCGGGGCTAACTATGGCTACACCTTC; CDR3aa: CASSLGPGRRLGANYGYTF
v_gene: TRBV2; j_gene: TRBJ2-2; d_gene: .; abundance: .; CDR3nt: TGTGCCAGCGTGGCTAGCAGATACACCGGGGAGCTGTTTTTT; CDR3aa: CASVASRYTGELFF
v_gene: TRBV12-3/TRBV12-4; j_gene: TRBJ2-4; d_gene: .; abundance: .; CDR3nt: TGTGCCAGCAGTTTTGGTGGGATTAGAGCCAAAAACATTCAGTACTTC; CDR3aa: CASSFGGIRAKNIQYF
v_gene: TRBV7-9; j_gene: TRBJ2-7; d_gene: TRBD1; abundance: .; CDR3nt: TGTGCCAGCAGACCTACTCGATCAAACCGTCGGATGGGGACAGGGGAAGAAAGGGAGCAGTACTTC; CDR3aa: CASRPTRSNRRMGTGEEREQYF
v_gene: TRBV18; j_gene: TRBJ2-3; d_gene: .; abundance: .; CDR3nt: TGTGCCAGCTCACCATCCGACAGGAGGGCGACAGATACGCAGTATTTT; CDR3aa: CASSPSDRRATDTQYF
v_gene: TRBV9; j_gene: TRBJ1-6; d_gene: .; abundance: few; CDR3nt: TGTGCCAGCAGCTCCCGGGGGGAAGTTTCACCCCTCCACTTT; CDR3aa: CASSSRGEVSPLHF
v_gene: TRBV7-2; j_gene: TRBJ2-7; d_gene: .; abundance: .; CDR3nt: TGTGCCAGCAGCCGATATTCCTACGAGCAGTACTTC; CDR3aa: CASSRYSYEQYF
v_gene: TRBV7-9; j_gene: TRBJ2-7; d_gene: TRBD2; abundance: .; CDR3nt: TGTGCCAGCAGCTTAGTGGGGACTAGCGGGATGGAACACGAGCAGTACTTC; CDR3aa: CASSLVGTSGMEHEQYF
v_gene: TRBV12-3/TRBV12-4; j_gene: TRBJ2-5; d_gene: .; abundance: few; CDR3nt: TGTGCCAGCAGCCTTTCGGGGTGGGGCGGAGAGACCCAGTACTTC; CDR3aa: CASSLSGWGGETQYF
v_gene: TRBV25-1; j_gene: TRBJ2-3; d_gene: TRBD2; abundance: .; CDR3nt: TGTGCCAGCAGTGAATCGGGACTAGCGGGAGGCACGATTAGCACAGATACGCAGTATTTT; CDR3aa: CASSESGLAGGTISTDTQYF
v_gene: TRBV6-6; j_gene: TRBJ2-7; d_gene: .; abundance: few; CDR3nt: TGTGCCAGCAGGAGCCCTGGAAGTGGGAAGACCTACGAGCAGTACTTC; CDR3aa: CASRSPGSGKTYEQYF
v_gene: TRBV20-1; j_gene: TRBJ2-2; d_gene: .; abundance: once; CDR3nt: TGCAGTGCTAGATTGACAGCTGTCGGGACCGGGGAGCTGTTTTTT; CDR3aa: CSARLTAVGTGELFF
v_gene: TRBV30; j_gene: TRBJ2-3; d_gene: .; abundance: few; CDR3nt: TGTGCCTGGAGTGAGGGTGTTCCAGATACGCAGTATTTT; CDR3aa: CAWSEGVPDTQYF
v_gene: TRBV4-1; j_gene: TRBJ1-2; d_gene: .; abundance: few; CDR3nt: TGCGCCAGCAGCCAAGATGGGGCGGGCGGGAACTATGGCTACACCTTC; CDR3aa: CASSQDGAGGNYGYTF
v_gene: TRBV11-3; j_gene: TRBJ2-2; d_gene: TRBD1; abundance: few; CDR3nt: TGTGCCAGCAGCCGGACAGGGGGACACACCGGGGAGCTGTTTTTT; CDR3aa: CASSRTGGHTGELFF
v_gene: TRBV3-1; j_gene: TRBJ2-2; d_gene: TRBD1; abundance: .; CDR3nt: TGTGCCAGCAGCCACGGACAGGGGAGGTCCACCGGGGAGCTGTTTTTT; CDR3aa: CASSHGQGRSTGELFF
v_gene: TRBV7-3; j_gene: TRBJ2-7; d_gene: TRBD1; abundance: few; CDR3nt: TGTGCCAGCAGCCCAACCGGGACAGGGCACTTGCAGTACTTC; CDR3aa: CASSPTGTGHLQYF
v_gene: TRBV7-9; j_gene: TRBJ2-2; d_gene: .; abundance: few; CDR3nt: TGTGCCAGCAGCAGGGTAGTCTCCGGGGAGCTGTTTTTT; CDR3aa: CASSRVVSGELFF
v_gene: TRBV30; j_gene: TRBJ2-7; d_gene: .; abundance: .; CDR3nt: TGTGCCTGGAGTGTGGACTTGAACTACGAGCAGTACTTC; CDR3aa: CAWSVDLNYEQYF
v_gene: TRBV5-1; j_gene: TRBJ2-3; d_gene: .; abundance: few; CDR3nt: TGCGCCAGCAGCGTACAGGGTTTCACAGATACGCAGTATTTT; CDR3aa: CASSVQGFTDTQYF
v_gene: TRBV14; j_gene: TRBJ2-7; d_gene: .; abundance: .; CDR3nt: TGTGCCAGCAGCTTCGAGGGAGCCTACGAGCAGTACTTC; CDR3aa: CASSFEGAYEQYF
v_gene: TRBV3-1; j_gene: TRBJ1-2; d_gene: .; abundance: few; CDR3nt: TGTGCCAGCAGCCAAGGCGAAGGGAGAAGGAACTATGGCTACACCTTC; CDR3aa: CASSQGEGRRNYGYTF
v_gene: TRBV7-2; j_gene: TRBJ2-7; d_gene: .; abundance: .; CDR3nt: TGTGCCAGCAGCTCCCCAACGCGGGAGCAGTACTTC; CDR3aa: CASSSPTREQYF
v_gene: TRBV5-1; j_gene: TRBJ2-3; d_gene: .; abundance: few; CDR3nt: TGCGCCAGCAGCCCCGAGAGGAGTACAGATACGCAGTATTTT; CDR3aa: CASSPERSTDTQYF
v_gene: TRBV12-3/TRBV12-4; j_gene: TRBJ2-6; d_gene: .; abundance: .; CDR3nt: TGTGCCAGCAAAACAGTGTTGAATCCTGGGGCCAACGTCCTGACTTTC; CDR3aa: CASKTVLNPGANVLTF
v_gene: TRBV7-6; j_gene: TRBJ1-1; d_gene: .; abundance: .; CDR3nt: TGTGCCAGCAGCGCCGACATGAACACTGAAGCTTTCTTT; CDR3aa: CASSADMNTEAFF
v_gene: TRBV6-5; j_gene: TRBJ2-7; d_gene: TRBD1; abundance: .; CDR3nt: TGTGCCAGCAGTTCGGACAGGGGCCACGAGCAGTACTTC; CDR3aa: CASSSDRGHEQYF
v_gene: TRBV6-2/TRBV6-3; j_gene: TRBJ1-5; d_gene: .; abundance: few; CDR3nt: TGTGCCAGCACACAATCACAGAATCAGCCCCAGCATTTT; CDR3aa: CASTQSQNQPQHF
v_gene: TRBV7-2; j_gene: TRBJ2-1; d_gene: .; abundance: few; CDR3nt: TGTGCCAGCAGCTTAGGGGGGATGGGGACCTCCTACAATGAGCAGTTCTTC; CDR3aa: CASSLGGMGTSYNEQFF
v_gene: TRBV20-1; j_gene: TRBJ2-5; d_gene: .; abundance: .; CDR3nt: TGCAGTGCTAGATATCAGGGCCGGGAGACCCAGTACTTC; CDR3aa: CSARYQGRETQYF
v_gene: TRBV4-1; j_gene: TRBJ2-3; d_gene: .; abundance: many; CDR3nt: TGCGCCAGCAGCCAAGAGACCCCGGGACTCCGCACAGATACGCAGTATTTT; CDR3aa: CASSQETPGLRTDTQYF
v_gene: TRBV7-2; j_gene: TRBJ1-5; d_gene: .; abundance: few; CDR3nt: TGTGCCAGCAGCCTACTAGGACTGTCCGGTCAGCCCCAGCATTTT; CDR3aa: CASSLLGLSGQPQHF
v_gene: TRBV12-3/TRBV12-4; j_gene: TRBJ1-1; d_gene: .; abundance: .; CDR3nt: TGTGCCAGCAGTGCGGGACGGCAGAACACTGAAGCTTTCTTT; CDR3aa: CASSAGRQNTEAFF
v_gene: TRBV12-3/TRBV12-4; j_gene: TRBJ1-6; d_gene: TRBD1; abundance: .; CDR3nt: TGTGCCAGCAGTCACAGGGGGCTGGCCCTCCACTTT; CDR3aa: CASSHRGLALHF
v_gene: TRBV10-3; j_gene: TRBJ1-1; d_gene: .; abundance: many; CDR3nt: TGTGCCATCAGGGACAGTATGAACACTGAAGCTTTCTTT; CDR3aa: CAIRDSMNTEAFF
v_gene: TRBV5-1; j_gene: TRBJ2-7; d_gene: .; abundance: many; CDR3nt: TGCGCCAGCAGCTTAGGCTACTACGAGCAGTACTTC; CDR3aa: CASSLGYYEQYF
v_gene: TRBV3-1; j_gene: TRBJ1-2; d_gene: .; abundance: once; CDR3nt: TGTGCCAGCAGCCCCATAACTAACTATGGCTACACCTTC; CDR3aa: CASSPITNYGYTF
v_gene: TRBV20-1; j_gene: TRBJ2-7; d_gene: .; abundance: .; CDR3nt: TGCAGTGCTAGAGCTCTCCGGGGGGCAAAATACGAGCAGTACTTC; CDR3aa: CSARALRGAKYEQYF
v_gene: TRBV15; j_gene: TRBJ1-1; d_gene: TRBD1; abundance: few; CDR3nt: TGTGCCACCAGCAGGGCCACAGGGGCTGAAGCTTTCTTT; CDR3aa: CATSRATGAEAFF
v_gene: TRBV7-6; j_gene: TRBJ2-7; d_gene: .; abundance: many; CDR3nt: TGTGCCAGCAGCTTAGACGGGGGATTCTCCTACGAGCAGTACTTC; CDR3aa: CASSLDGGFSYEQYF
v_gene: TRBV24-1; j_gene: TRBJ2-7; d_gene: .; abundance: few; CDR3nt: TGTGCCACCAGTGAAAGGGATAGCGGCGGCTCCTACGAGCAGTACTTC; CDR3aa: CATSERDSGGSYEQYF
v_gene: TRBV25-1; j_gene: TRBJ2-1; d_gene: TRBD2; abundance: few; CDR3nt: TGTGCCAGCAGTGCCCGGGACTACCAAGTCTTC; CDR3aa: CASSARDYQVF
v_gene: TRBV6-6; j_gene: TRBJ1-1; d_gene: TRBD1; abundance: .; CDR3nt: TGTGCCAGCAGTTGCTCTTTTACAGGGGGCGTAGGGACTGAAGCTTTCTTT; CDR3aa: CASSCSFTGGVGTEAFF
v_gene: TRBV7-9; j_gene: TRBJ2-7; d_gene: TRBD2; abundance: few; CDR3nt: TGTGCCAGCAGCAAATCCGGGGGACTAGCGGTTTACGAGCAGTACTTC; CDR3aa: CASSKSGGLAVYEQYF
v_gene: TRBV5-1; j_gene: TRBJ2-7; d_gene: TRBD1; abundance: few; CDR3nt: TGCGCCAGCAGCCACACACAGGGGGCGCTCCACGAGCAGTACTTC; CDR3aa: CASSHTQGALHEQYF
v_gene: TRBV5-1; j_gene: TRBJ2-7; d_gene: .; abundance: many; CDR3nt: TGTGCCAGCAGCTTGGGCACAGGAAGATACGAGCAGTACTTC; CDR3aa: CASSLGTGRYEQYF
v_gene: TRBV4-1; j_gene: TRBJ2-2; d_gene: TRBD2; abundance: many; CDR3nt: TGCGCCAGCAGCCAAGGGGGACTAGCAATCTCCGGGGAGCTGTTTTTT; CDR3aa: CASSQGGLAISGELFF
v_gene: TRBV4-1; j_gene: TRBJ1-1; d_gene: .; abundance: .; CDR3nt: TGCGCCAGCAGCCAAGAAAGTAAAGGCAGTCCTGAAGCTTTCTTT; CDR3aa: CASSQESKGSPEAFF